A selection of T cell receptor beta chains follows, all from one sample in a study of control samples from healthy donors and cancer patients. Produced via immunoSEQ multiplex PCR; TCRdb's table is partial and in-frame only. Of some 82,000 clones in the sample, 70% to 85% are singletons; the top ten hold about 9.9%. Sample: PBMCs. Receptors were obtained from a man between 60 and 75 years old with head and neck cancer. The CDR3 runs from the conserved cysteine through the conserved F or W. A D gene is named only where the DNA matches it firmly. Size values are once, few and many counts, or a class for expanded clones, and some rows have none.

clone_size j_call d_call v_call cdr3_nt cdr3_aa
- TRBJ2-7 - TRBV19 TGTGCCAGTAGTCGGGCGGTTGTCTACGAGCAGTACTTC CASSRAVVYEQYF
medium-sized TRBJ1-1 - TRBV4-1 TGCGCCAGCAGCCAAGGGGGGAGGGGAAGGCGCACTGAAGCTTTCTTT CASSQGGRGRRTEAFF
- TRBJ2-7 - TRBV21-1 TGTGCCAGCAGCAAAGGCAAAGCTCAAAAACTGGGGGAAGGGGGCCACGAGCAGTACTTC CASSKGKAQKLGEGGHEQYF
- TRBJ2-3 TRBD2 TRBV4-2 TGTGCCAGCAGCCAAAGGGCCCCTAGCGGTAGCACAGATACGCAGTATTTT CASSQRAPSGSTDTQYF
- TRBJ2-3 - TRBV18 TGTGCCAGCTCACCACGGACAGCTCAACCACCAGATACGCAGTATTTT CASSPRTAQPPDTQYF
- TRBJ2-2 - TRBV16 TGTGCCAGCAGCCGGAGGGGACAGAACACCGGGGAGCTGTTTTTT CASSRRGQNTGELFF
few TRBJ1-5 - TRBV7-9 TGTGCCAGCAGCCGGACCGGACAGCCCCAGCATTTT CASSRTGQPQHF
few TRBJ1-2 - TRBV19 TGTGCCAGTAGGATACCCCGGACAGACTATGGCTACACCTTC CASRIPRTDYGYTF
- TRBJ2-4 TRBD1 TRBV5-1 TGCGCCAGCAGCGCGGGACAGGGCGGGCTAGCGCTTCTAGCCAAAAACATTCAGTACTTC CASSAGQGGLALLAKNIQYF
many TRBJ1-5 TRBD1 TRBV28 TGTGCCAGCACCCCAGGGGGGACTGGTCAGCCCCAGCATTTT CASTPGGTGQPQHF
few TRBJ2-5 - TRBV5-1 TGCGCCAGCAGCCGGGTGGCGGACCCCCAAGAGACCCAGTACTTC CASSRVADPQETQYF
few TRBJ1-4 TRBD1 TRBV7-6 TGTGCCAGCAGCTTCAGGGGGATGGAGGGAAAACTGTTTTTT CASSFRGMEGKLFF
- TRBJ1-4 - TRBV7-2 TGTGCCAGCAGCCCCCCGGGCAGTTTAAATGAAAAACTGTTTTTT CASSPPGSLNEKLFF
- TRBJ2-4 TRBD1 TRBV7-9 TGTGCCAGCAGCCTAGGACAGGGATTTATCATTCAGTACTTC CASSLGQGFIIQYF
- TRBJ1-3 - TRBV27 TGTGCCAGCAGTCACGTTCGGGGGCACGGAAACACCATATATTTT CASSHVRGHGNTIYF
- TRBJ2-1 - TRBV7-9 TGTGCCAGCAGCTCTCCCTACAATGAGCAGTTCTTC CASSSPYNEQFF
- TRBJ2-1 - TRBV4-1 TGCGCCAGCAGCCAAGATTCGGGGTGGGAGCAGTTCTTC CASSQDSGWEQFF
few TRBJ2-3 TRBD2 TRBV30 TGTGCCTTTGTTCCGGGGGGGGCCCCGCAAGGTACGCAGTATTTT CAFVPGGAPQGTQYF
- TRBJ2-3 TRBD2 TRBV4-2 TGTGCCAGCAGCCAAGATTTGGCGGGAGGCATTTCAGATACGCAGTATTTT CASSQDLAGGISDTQYF
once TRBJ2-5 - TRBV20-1 TGCAGTGCTAGTAGACCCGGGGCGGGCGAGACCCAGTACTTC CSASRPGAGETQYF
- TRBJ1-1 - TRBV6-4 TGTGCCAGCAGCGCCTCGGGATTAACTGAAGCTTTCTTT CASSASGLTEAFF
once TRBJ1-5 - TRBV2 TGTGCCAGCAGTGAAATGGGGCGCGGTCAGCCCCAGCATTTT CASSEMGRGQPQHF
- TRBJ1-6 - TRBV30 TGTGCCTGGAGTACGGCAAATAGTATTTCACCCCTCCACTTT CAWSTANSISPLHF
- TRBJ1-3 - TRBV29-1 TGCAGCGCCACTTCCCTCGGAAACACCATATATTTT CSATSLGNTIYF
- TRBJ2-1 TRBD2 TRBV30 TGTGCCTGGAGCTTGGGGGGGTTCAATGAGCAGTTCTTC CAWSLGGFNEQFF
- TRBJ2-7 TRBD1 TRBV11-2 TGTGCCAGCAGCTCAAGTCTATGGGACAGTTCCTACGAGCAGTACTTC CASSSSLWDSSYEQYF
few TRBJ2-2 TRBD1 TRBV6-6 TGTGCCAGCAGTCACCCCGGGACAGGGGTCACCGGGGAGCTGTTTTTT CASSHPGTGVTGELFF
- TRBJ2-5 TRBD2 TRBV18 TGTGCCAGCTCACCACTAGCGGGGATGGAGACCCAGTACTTC CASSPLAGMETQYF
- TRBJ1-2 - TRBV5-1 TGCGCCAGCAGCTTGTCTCGAGATGGTGCCGGCTACACCTTC CASSLSRDGAGYTF
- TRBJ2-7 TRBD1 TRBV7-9 TGTGCCAGCAGCTTAAAGGGCAGGGGGCCCTACGAGCAGTACTTC CASSLKGRGPYEQYF
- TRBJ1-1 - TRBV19 TGTGCCAGTAGTATTAAGGGAGACACTGAAGCTTTCTTT CASSIKGDTEAFF
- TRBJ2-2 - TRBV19 TGTGCCAGTAGTCCCCAGGGAGGTGTCACCGGGGAGCTGTTTTTT CASSPQGGVTGELFF
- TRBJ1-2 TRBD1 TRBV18 TGTGCCAGCTCGCGAGAATCCGGGACAGGACCTAACTATGGCTACACCTTC CASSRESGTGPNYGYTF
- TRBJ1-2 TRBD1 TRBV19 TGTGCCAGTTCCAAGGGGACAGGGGCTCCCGGCTACACCTTC CASSKGTGAPGYTF
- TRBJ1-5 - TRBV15 TGTGCCACCAGCAGGGGGGGTAGTGATCAGCCCCAGCATTTT CATSRGGSDQPQHF
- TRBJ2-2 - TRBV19 TGTGCCAGTAGTATAGGGCCGCACGGGGAGCTGTTTTTT CASSIGPHGELFF
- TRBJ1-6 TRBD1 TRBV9 TGTGCCAGCAGCGCACCTAGGACAGGGCGCTATAATTCACCCCTCCACTTT CASSAPRTGRYNSPLHF
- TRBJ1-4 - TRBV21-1 TGTGCCAGCAGCAAAGGGGCACTCAACTCGACAGAGTGGGAAAAACTGTTTTTT CASSKGALNSTEWEKLFF
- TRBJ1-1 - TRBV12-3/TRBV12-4 TGTGCCAGCAGTTTAATGAACACTGAAGCTTTCTTT CASSLMNTEAFF
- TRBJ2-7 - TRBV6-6 TGTGCCAGCAGTTCCCTGGGCTGGGCGGCGGCGCCCGAGCAGTACTTC CASSSLGWAAAPEQYF
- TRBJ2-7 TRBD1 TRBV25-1 TGTGCCAGCAGTGAATCCGGAGGCGCAGGGGGCTTGTACGAGCAGTACTTC CASSESGGAGGLYEQYF
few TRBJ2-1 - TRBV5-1 TGCGCCAGCAGCTTGGACACAAGCCTCCGGAATGAGCAGTTCTTC CASSLDTSLRNEQFF
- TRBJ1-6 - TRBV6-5 TGTGCCAGCAGTTCGGACTATAATTCACCCCTCCACTTT CASSSDYNSPLHF
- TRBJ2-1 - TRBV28 TGTGCCAGCAGTTTATTTTGGGGGAGGCAGAGGCGGCAGTTCTTC CASSLFWGRQRRQFF
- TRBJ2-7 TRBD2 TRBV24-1 TGTGCCACCAGTGCCCTAGCGGGGGGGTTGATGTACTTC CATSALAGGLMYF
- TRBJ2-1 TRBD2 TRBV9 TGTGCCAGCAGCGCAGTACTAGCGGGAGGCCAGTTCTTC CASSAVLAGGQFF
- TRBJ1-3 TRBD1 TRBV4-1 TGCGCCAGCAGCCAAGATGACAGGGTAACTGGAAACACCATATATTTT CASSQDDRVTGNTIYF
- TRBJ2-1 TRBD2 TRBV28 TGTGCCAGCAGTTCCCTAGCGGGAGCTAATGAGCAGTTCTTC CASSSLAGANEQFF
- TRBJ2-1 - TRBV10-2 TGCGCCAGCAGTGGTCGGGGGTCCTACAATGAGCAGTTCTTC CASSGRGSYNEQFF
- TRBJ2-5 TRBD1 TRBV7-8 TGTGCCAGCAGCCTTACCGGGACAGGGATACAAGAGACCCAGTACTTC CASSLTGTGIQETQYF
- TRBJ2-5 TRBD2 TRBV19 TGTGCCAGTAGTCCCGGGACTAGCGATGAGACCCAGTACTTC CASSPGTSDETQYF
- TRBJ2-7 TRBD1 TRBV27 TGTGCCAGACCGGACAGGGAACCAGCGGACTCCTACGAGCAGTACTTC CARPDREPADSYEQYF
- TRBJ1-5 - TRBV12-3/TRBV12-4 TGTGCCAGCACCTCTGGGGGGGAGCCCCAGCATTTT CASTSGGEPQHF
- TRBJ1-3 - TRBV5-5 TGTGCCAGCAGCTGGCGGGACACCAACTACTCTGGAAACACCATATATTTT CASSWRDTNYSGNTIYF
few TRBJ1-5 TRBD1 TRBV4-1 TGCGCCAGCAGTCAACCGGGACAGGGGAGTCAGCCCCAGCATTTT CASSQPGQGSQPQHF
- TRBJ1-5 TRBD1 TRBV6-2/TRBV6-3 TGTGCCAGCAGTAGACCGGGACAGGCCGATCAGCCCCAGCATTTT CASSRPGQADQPQHF
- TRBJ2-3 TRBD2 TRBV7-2 TGTGCCAGTGGGACTAGCGGGGCCACGGATACGCAGTATTTT CASGTSGATDTQYF